The present entry profiles one TCR beta chain with its context. The data stem from a study of blood T cell repertoires in COVID-19. Study details: COVID-19 samples collected from the United States, Italy and Spain covered acute and convalescent phases.

This table comes from immunoSEQ multiplex PCR, and its TCRdb copy is limited to in-frame clones, with some not included. The sample shows some 220,000 clones, about 80% of them seen only once. V was pared by 5 bases and J by 2 bases, with 9 bases between. The CDR3 totals 13 residues. Germline V gives CDR1 SGHRS, CDR2 YFSETQ. J is TRBJ2-3 and V is TRBV5-1; D is unresolved. The source of this sequence is a woman aged 55-75 years with acute or convalescent COVID-19. Sequenced: peripheral blood. The CDR3 nucleotides are TGCGCCAGCAGACGAGGATCCACAGATACGCAGTATTTT. It specifies CASRRGSTDTQYF.